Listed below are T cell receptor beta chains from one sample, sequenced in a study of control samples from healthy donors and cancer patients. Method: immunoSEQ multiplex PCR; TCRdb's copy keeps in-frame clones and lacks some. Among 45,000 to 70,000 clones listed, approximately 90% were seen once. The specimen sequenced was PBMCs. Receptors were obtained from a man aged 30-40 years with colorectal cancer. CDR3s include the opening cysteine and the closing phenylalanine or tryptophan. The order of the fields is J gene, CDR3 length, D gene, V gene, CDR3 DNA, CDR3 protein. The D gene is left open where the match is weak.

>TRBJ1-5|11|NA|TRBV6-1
TGTGCCAGCAGTGAGGGTCAGCCCCAGCATTTT
CASSEGQPQHF
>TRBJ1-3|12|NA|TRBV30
TGTGCCTGGATCACCTCTGGAAACACCATATATTTT
CAWITSGNTIYF
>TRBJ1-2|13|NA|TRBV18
TGTGCCAGCTCACCAGGCGCGATGTATGGCTACACCTTC
CASSPGAMYGYTF
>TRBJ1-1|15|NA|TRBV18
TGTGCCAGCTCACCACCCGACACAGGGAACACTGAAGCTTTCTTT
CASSPPDTGNTEAFF
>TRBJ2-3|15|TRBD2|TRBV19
TGTGCCAGTAGTCAAGCGGGGGGGCCTGGAGATACGCAGTATTTT
CASSQAGGPGDTQYF
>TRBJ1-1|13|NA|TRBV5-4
TGTGCCAGCAGCTTGATAGGGAACACTGAAGCTTTCTTT
CASSLIGNTEAFF
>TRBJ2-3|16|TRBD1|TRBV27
TGTGCCAGCAGTCCCCGGACAGGGATTACCACAGATACGCAGTATTTT
CASSPRTGITTDTQYF
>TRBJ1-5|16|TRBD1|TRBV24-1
TGTGCCACCAGTGATACCGGGACAGGGGGCGGGCAGCCCCAGCATTTT
CATSDTGTGGGQPQHF
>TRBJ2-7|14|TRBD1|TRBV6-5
TGTGCCAGCAGGGACAGGGAGTTCTCCTACGAGCAGTACTTC
CASRDREFSYEQYF
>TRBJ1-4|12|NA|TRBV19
TGTGCCAGTAATGTAGGGGATGAAAAACTGTTTTTT
CASNVGDEKLFF
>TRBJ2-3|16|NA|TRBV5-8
TGTGCCAGCAGTTTTGGCCAGAACCCCCCCACAGATACGCAGTATTTT
CASSFGQNPPTDTQYF
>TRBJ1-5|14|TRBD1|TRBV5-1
TGCGCCAGCAGCGTGGGACAGGGGGATCAGCCCCAGCATTTT
CASSVGQGDQPQHF
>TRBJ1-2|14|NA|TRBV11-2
TGTGCCAGCAGCTTAGATGAGACTAACTATGGCTACACCTTC
CASSLDETNYGYTF
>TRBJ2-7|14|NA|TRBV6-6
TGTGCCAGCAGTTACGGGGGGCAGCGCCACGAGCAGTACTTC
CASSYGGQRHEQYF
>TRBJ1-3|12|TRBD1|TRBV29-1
TGCAGCGTCCAGGACAGGGGAAACACCATATATTTT
CSVQDRGNTIYF
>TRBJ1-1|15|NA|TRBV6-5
TGTGCCAGCAGTTTCTCCGGGACATTGAACACTGAAGCTTTCTTT
CASSFSGTLNTEAFF